This T cell receptor (beta chain) emerged from a study of T cells in Graves' hyperthyroidism and ophthalmopathy. RNA transcripts were the template for amplifying TCR beta CDR3 regions. The HTBI set primed first-round TCR CDR3 RT-PCR. TCRdb re-called the multiplex PCR reads with MiXCR, one entry per CDR3 protein. Here the sample spans roughly 710,000 distinct CDR3 sequences, over 35% being singletons. Source material for PBMCs was 10 ml fresh peripheral blood. The CDR3 is made up of 12 amino acids. The V end lost 3 bases, the J end lost 3 bases, and 6 bases lay between the germline ends. Germline values: CDR1 MNHNS, CDR2 SASEGT. A remark on this clonotype: The antigen is not known.

Study results and caveats: The model made its ophthalmopathy prediction, and onset followed a median approximately six months later. Most clonotypes that expanded in the thyroid above 0.001 also showed up in blood.

Sequencing used blood. V is TRBV6-1 and J is TRBJ2-7; D ambiguous. This receptor was identified in a woman aged 40-49 years with Graves' hyperthyroidism. CDR3 sequence reads: CASSDFIYEQYF. The CDR3, as DNA: TGTGCCAGCAGTGATTTTATCTACGAGCAGTACTTC.